The sequence of this T cell receptor beta chain was determined in a study of vaccination and CD4 T cells after COVID-19. This clonotype was observed a few times. Its target is not known. Researchers used the Oncomine TCR Beta short-read assay to sequence DNA from cultured CD4+ T cells. MiXCR was run by TCRdb on the PCR reads, yielding one entry per CDR3 protein. This sample has around 15,000 distinct CDR3 sequences, with less than 80% found just once. The CDR3 runs 13 residues. Trimming removed 5 bases from V and 9 bases from J, with 11 bases in between. The germline CDR1 and CDR2 sequences are SGHTA and FQGNSA. Treatment in this sample: approximately 9-day PBMC culture with coronavirus spike peptide pools or control peptides (ViraFEST assay).

The clonotype was recovered from a human donor who had recovered from COVID-19. Sequencing was performed on CD4+ T cells from blood, cultured in vitro. This sequence joins TRBV7-2 and TRBJ1-6, with a weak D call TRBD1 (5 bases). CDR3 region: CASSVTTASPLHF. In DNA, the CDR3 is TGTGCCAGCAGCGTTACGACAGCTTCACCCCTCCACTTT.